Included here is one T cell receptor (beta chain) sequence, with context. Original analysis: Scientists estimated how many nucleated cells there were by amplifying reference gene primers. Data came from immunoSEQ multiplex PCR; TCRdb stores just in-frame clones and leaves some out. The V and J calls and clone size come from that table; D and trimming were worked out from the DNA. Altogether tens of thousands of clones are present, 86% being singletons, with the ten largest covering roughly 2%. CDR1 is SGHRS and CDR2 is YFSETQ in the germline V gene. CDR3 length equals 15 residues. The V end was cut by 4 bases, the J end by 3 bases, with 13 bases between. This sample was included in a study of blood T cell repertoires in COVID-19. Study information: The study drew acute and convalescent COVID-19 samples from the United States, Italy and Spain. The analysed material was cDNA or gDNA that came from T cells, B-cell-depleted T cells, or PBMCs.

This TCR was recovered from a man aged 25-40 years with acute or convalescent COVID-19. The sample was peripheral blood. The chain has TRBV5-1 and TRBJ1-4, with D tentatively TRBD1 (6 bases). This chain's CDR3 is CASSPDGQPNEKLFF. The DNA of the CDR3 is TGCGCCAGCAGCCCAGACGGACAGCCTAATGAAAAACTGTTTTTT.